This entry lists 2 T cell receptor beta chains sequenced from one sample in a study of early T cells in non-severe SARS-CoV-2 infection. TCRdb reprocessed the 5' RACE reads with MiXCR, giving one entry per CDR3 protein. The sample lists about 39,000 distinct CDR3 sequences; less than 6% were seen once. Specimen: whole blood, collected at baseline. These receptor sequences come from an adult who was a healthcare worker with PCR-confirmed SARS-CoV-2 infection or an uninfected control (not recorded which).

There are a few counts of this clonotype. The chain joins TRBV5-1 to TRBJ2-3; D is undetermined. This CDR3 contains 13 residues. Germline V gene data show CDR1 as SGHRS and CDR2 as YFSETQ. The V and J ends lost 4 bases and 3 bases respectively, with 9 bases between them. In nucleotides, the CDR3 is TGCGCCAGCAGCGTCTATGCGACAGATACGCAGTATTTT. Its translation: CASSVYATDTQYF.

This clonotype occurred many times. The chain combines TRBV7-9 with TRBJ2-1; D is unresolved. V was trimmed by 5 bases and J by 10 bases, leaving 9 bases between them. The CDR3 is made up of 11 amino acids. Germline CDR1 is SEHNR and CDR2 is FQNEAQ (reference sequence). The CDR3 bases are TGTGCCAGCAGCCCCACGATCGAGCAGTTCTTC. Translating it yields CASSPTIEQFF.